This T cell receptor beta chain is drawn from a study of cytomegalovirus exposure and HLA in healthy donors (dated by TCRdb to 2016 to 2017). Regarding the study in general: According to an earlier analysis of 550 to 700 of the donors, roughly 180 million T cells yielded roughly 110 million unique TCR beta sequences and roughly 280 Gb of sequence data. The study was designed to test whether signatures of past pathogen exposure could be identified by cataloging public T cell receptors. To study patterns of TCR occurrence, a later analysis re-analyzed previously published TCR beta repertoires from 666 donors and added high-resolution HLA genotyping. Of the roughly 390 genotyped donors, around 81% fell in the genetic ancestry cluster associated with self-reported Caucasian donors. The study used immunosequencing to profile the T cell repertoires of several hundred subjects and linked those repertoires to cytomegalovirus serostatus. In an earlier analysis of 587 of the donors, high-throughput TCR beta sequencing was used to judge whether each TCR beta V gene segment behaved as functional or pseudogenic. A later genetic analysis took genome-wide SNP genotypes for 398 of the 666 donors and used that subset as a discovery cohort. An early release covering some 640 HLA-typed donors comprised about 320 gigabases of sequencing data and roughly 86 million unique TCR sequences. Donor age, sex, ethnicity and CMV serostatus were collected together with the repertoire data. Rather than drawing on any new phenotypic data, the later analysis identified candidate immune exposures from TCR beta sequences and the way those sequences occurred across donors. Along with the roughly 710-subject first cohort, a separate validation cohort of more than 90 different subjects was used. On average, around 230,000 unique TCR beta nucleotide sequences were sequenced per donor among roughly 430 genotyped donors of the cohort, with roughly 18% of those sequences being non-productive. The number of donors typed differed by locus, with 629-630 for A, B, C, DRB1 and DQB1, roughly 520 for DQA1, approximately 570 for DPA1, and under 490 for DPB1. The study combined high-throughput TCR immunosequencing, statistical association of individual TCRs with disease status, and machine learning to predict cytomegalovirus infection status. All discovery cohort repertoires had been generated using a single sequencing platform. Because of strong linkage in the cohort, five DR-DQ haplotypes were treated as single units for association and clustering. Both class I and class II loci were covered by HLA typing, at four-digit resolution.

In the case of this clone: Its antigen remains undetermined. Base quality data are lacking; no much larger clone is found one base away.

Including cysteine and phenylalanine, the CDR3 has 17 amino acids. Only the CDR3 DNA is retained, 51 bases long and in frame from the first base. V is cut back by 0 bases and J by 3 bases, with 6 bases in the junction unmatched. The germline V gene (reference sequence) provides CDR1 LNHNV and CDR2 YYDKDF. Libraries came from the immunoSEQ multiplex PCR assay. For the multiplex PCR, a mixture combining 60 forward primers for TCR Vbeta segments and 13 reverse primers for TCR Jbeta segments was used. The CDR3 region of rearranged TCR beta genes was amplified from genomic DNA with a multiplex PCR assay. The amplified TCR beta libraries were sequenced on the Illumina HiSeq System as 87-base-pair reads. The original pipeline was this. A later analysis tallied 70 million to 100 million unique TCR beta chains across the 600 to 700 repertoires, and around 12 million of those chains were shared by two or more donors. Raw reads were error-corrected and collapsed into unique sequences with a nearest-neighbor algorithm that merged closely related sequences to remove PCR and sequencing errors. To assign V, D and J gene segments, CDR3 sequences were aligned to IMGT reference sequences. For a sequence to be retained, at least a six-nucleotide match to both a V gene segment and a J gene segment was required. Rearrangements were called productive when the CDR3 lacked stop codons and stayed in frame with V and J; all others were non-productive. CDR3 was defined by IMGT convention, running from the second conserved V-encoded cysteine to the conserved J-encoded phenylalanine. The earlier analysis of 500 to 650 of the donors excluded any sequence lacking an unambiguous match to a single V gene segment. In an earlier analysis of almost 600 of the donors, a V segment was called functional when productive rearrangements were above 56.7%, and segregating when the standard deviation between donors exceeded 5%. To diagnose cytomegalovirus status from the catalog of TCR beta chain sequences, a statistical classification framework was built. In a later analysis, V and J genes were assigned by comparing TCR nucleotide sequences against IMGT/GENE-DB human TR gene sequences. In a later analysis, CDR3 sequences and most-parsimonious VDJ recombination scenarios were assigned using the TCRdist pipeline. In a later analysis, every TCR beta chain was defined by the combination of its CDR3 amino acid sequence and its V-gene family, and reads without a unique V-gene family were dropped. As a way to deal with suspected cross-contamination and a sequencing artifact, a later analysis dropped 500 to 700 nucleotide sequences that were highly shared and had low generation probability. In a later analysis, a clonal expansion index was calculated for each public chain from normalized within-repertoire ranks of inferred template counts. In a later analysis, generation probabilities were computed using a VDJ recombination model fitted to out-of-frame rearrangements, and the results were checked against IGoR. In a later analysis, TCR-TCR, TCR-HLA and TCR-CMV co-occurrence was scored with hypergeometric tests, and a repertoire-size bias correction was applied to TCR pairs. A later analysis estimated false discovery rates by permuting HLA or CMV assignments 20 times. In a later analysis, co-occurring TCRs were grouped using DBSCAN, with TCRdist sequence similarity added in when clustering inside HLA-allele-positive subsets. Co-occurrence clustering excluded repertoires with fewer than 30,000 or more than 120,000 public chains, plus five with anomalous nucleotide sharing. TCRdb retrieved this table from immuneACCESS and kept in-frame rearrangements only. Not all clones are present; in checked studies, unresolved V genes account for under half, and no reason is known for the remainder. That table is the source of V, J and clone size, and D and trimming were worked out from the DNA. Across this sample there are roughly 120,000 clones, with roughly 70% seen only once. The ten top clones hold roughly 11% of the sample.

The cohort consisted of some 730 healthy bone marrow donors. At the time of sampling, every cohort member was nominally healthy, though immune exposures that went unrecorded were likely present. The donor tested CMV seropositive and was one of the 289 seropositive cohort members. Every donor gave a peripheral blood sample, and the peripheral blood mononuclear cells from that sample were used for TCR beta sequencing. Genomic DNA was extracted from the blood cell samples with the Qiagen DNeasy Blood Extraction Kit. The research as a whole found: Most CMV-associated TCR beta chains appeared to be HLA-restricted in a later analysis, and the HLA associations seemed to be driven largely by CMV exposure. Sequencing depth was assumed to be roughly uniform across donors in the presence/absence analyses, though that assumption may not hold. The only immune exposure information available for the cohort was CMV serostatus. When HLA alleles, especially DR and DQ, strongly co-occurred, TCR associations were difficult to assign to individual alleles. Across donors, most TCR sequences were observed very rarely, whereas some public TCRs were present in many individuals. A further reported finding was that TCR beta sequences accurately predicted the HLA-A and HLA-B alleles for most subjects in the first cohort. In a later genetic analysis, a missense DCLRE1C variant was associated with V-gene and J-gene trimming of TCR beta chains, and the association was replicated in an independent cohort. Linkage disequilibrium might explain the correlated functional status among segregating V segments, but an unknown experimental factor could not be excluded. Because the 87-base-pair reads could not distinguish some IMGT-functional V segments, including TRBV6-2 and TRBV6-3, those segments were excluded. Seventeen rarely observed V segments, including chromosome 9 orphons, were excluded from the earlier analysis of several hundred of the donors because counts were too low. The study gave a list of under 200 TCR beta chains associated with cytomegalovirus. The classifier was reported to diagnose cytomegalovirus status with high specificity and sensitivity in both the original cohort and the validation cohort. A later analysis found that HLA-associated TCR beta chains were more clonally expanded and had lower generation probabilities than equally common non-associated chains. In a later genetic analysis, fewer N-insertions in productive TCRs were reported among donors in an Asian-associated ancestry cluster than the 666-donor mean. A few of the identified cytomegalovirus-associated TCR beta chains were confirmed in vitro to be specific for cytomegalovirus antigens. According to a later analysis, TCR association rates differed among HLA loci, with DRB1 alleles showing the most associated TCRs and HLA-C alleles showing the fewest. A later analysis reported that several top co-occurrence clusters appeared linked to parvovirus B19, influenza, CMV and Epstein-Barr virus. At a false discovery rate of 0.05, a later analysis linked roughly 17,000 TCR beta sequences to specific HLA alleles. In an earlier analysis of approximately 590 of the donors, most TCR beta V segments appeared in productive rearrangements about 87% or about 30% of the time, broadly matching IMGT annotations. According to the authors, the approach could potentially be generalized to other disease states and immunological phenotypes. HLA typing was unavailable for some donors at each locus, so association tests used only the typed subset. A cluster of highly shared sequence variants was judged likely to be a technical artifact of the sequencing pipeline. In this cohort, only TCR beta chains were sequenced, and detectable features were limited by the absence of alpha or paired-chain data.

The chain was built from TRBV15 and TRBJ2-2, and 8 junction bases match TRBD2. Material: PBMCs. The TCR sequence derives from a woman between 50 and 59 years old in good health and CMV-seropositive. The DNA sequence reads TGTGCCACCAGCAGAGAAATAGCGGGAACGGACACCGGGGAGCTGTTTTTT. The resulting protein is CATSREIAGTDTGELFF.